What follows describes a single T cell receptor beta chain. Its antigen is not identified. Exclusion of a patient followed from autoimmune disease history or systemic immunosuppression. This specimen belongs to a study of OX40 agonist ivuxolimab in advanced cancers. Study-level background: The study treated patients with ivuxolimab, an agonistic anti-OX40 (CD134) antibody.

This table comes from immunoSEQ multiplex PCR, and its TCRdb copy is limited to in-frame clones, with some not included. This table has about 70,000 clones, more than 85% appearing once. Study-wide points: The study observed clonal expansion of CD4+ and CD8+ blood T cells by week 6 at 0.1 to 3.0 mg/kg. Near-lowest levels of clonal expansion characterized partial responders at 0.1-3.0 mg/kg.

J was trimmed by 4 bases and V by 5 bases; bases with no gene match: 6. Looked up from germline, CDR1 is MNHEY and CDR2 is SMNVEV (reference sequence). The CDR3 consists of 15 residues. This sequence was found in an adult with an advanced solid tumor such as melanoma, head and neck, liver or kidney cancer. Sequences were derived from CD4+ or CD8+ T cells sorted from blood, sampled in a trial of the OX40 agonist ivuxolimab. The chain is built from TRBV27 and TRBJ1-3; the match to TRBD1 covers 9 bases. The CDR3 spells CASSRDRAWGNTIYF. For the CDR3, the DNA is TGTGCCAGCAGTAGGGACAGGGCGTGGGGAAACACCATATATTTT.